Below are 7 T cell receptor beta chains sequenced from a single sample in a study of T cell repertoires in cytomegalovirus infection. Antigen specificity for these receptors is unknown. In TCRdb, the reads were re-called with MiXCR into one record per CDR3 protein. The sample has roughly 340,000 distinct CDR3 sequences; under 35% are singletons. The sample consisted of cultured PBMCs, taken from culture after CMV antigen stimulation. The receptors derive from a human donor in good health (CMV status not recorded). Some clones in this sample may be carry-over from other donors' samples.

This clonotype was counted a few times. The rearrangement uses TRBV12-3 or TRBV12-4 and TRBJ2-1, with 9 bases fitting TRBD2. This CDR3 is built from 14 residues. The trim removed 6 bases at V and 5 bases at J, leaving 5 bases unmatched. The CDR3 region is CASSPGTSHNEQFF. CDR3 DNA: TGTGCCAGCAGCCCCGGGACTAGCCACAATGAGCAGTTCTTC.

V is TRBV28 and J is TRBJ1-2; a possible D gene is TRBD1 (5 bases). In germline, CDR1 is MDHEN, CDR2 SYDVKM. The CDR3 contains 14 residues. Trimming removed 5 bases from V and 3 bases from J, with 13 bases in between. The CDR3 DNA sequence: TGTGCCAGCAGTAGCCCGACAGAGTACTATGGCTACACCTTC. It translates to CASSSPTEYYGYTF.

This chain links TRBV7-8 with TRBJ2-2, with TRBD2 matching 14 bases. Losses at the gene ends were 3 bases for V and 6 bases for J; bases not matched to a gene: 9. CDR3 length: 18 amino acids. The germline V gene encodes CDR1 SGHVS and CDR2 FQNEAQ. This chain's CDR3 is CASSFRPGTSGSAGELFF. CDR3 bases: TGTGCCAGCAGCTTTAGACCCGGGACTAGCGGGAGCGCCGGGGAGCTGTTTTTT.

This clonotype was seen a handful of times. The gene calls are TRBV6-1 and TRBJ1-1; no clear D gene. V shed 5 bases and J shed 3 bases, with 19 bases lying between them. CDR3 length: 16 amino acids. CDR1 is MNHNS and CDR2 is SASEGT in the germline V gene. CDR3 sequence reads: CASSSMPGFSHTEAFF. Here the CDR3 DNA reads TGTGCCAGCAGTTCAATGCCTGGGTTCTCCCACACTGAAGCTTTCTTT.

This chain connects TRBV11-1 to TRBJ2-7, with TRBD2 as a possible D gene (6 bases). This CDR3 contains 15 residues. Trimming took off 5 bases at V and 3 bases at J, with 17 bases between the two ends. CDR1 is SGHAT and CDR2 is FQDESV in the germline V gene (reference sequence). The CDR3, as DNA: TGTGCCAGCAGCCGAAATTCCGGGACTCTCTACGAGCAGTACTTC. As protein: CASSRNSGTLYEQYF.

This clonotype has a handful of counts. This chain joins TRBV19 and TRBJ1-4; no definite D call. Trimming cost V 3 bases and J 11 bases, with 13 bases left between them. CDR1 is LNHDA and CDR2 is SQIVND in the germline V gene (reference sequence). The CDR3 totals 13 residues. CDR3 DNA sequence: TGTGCCAGTAGTATCTCACAATCTGGTAAACTGTTTTTT. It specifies CASSISQSGKLFF.

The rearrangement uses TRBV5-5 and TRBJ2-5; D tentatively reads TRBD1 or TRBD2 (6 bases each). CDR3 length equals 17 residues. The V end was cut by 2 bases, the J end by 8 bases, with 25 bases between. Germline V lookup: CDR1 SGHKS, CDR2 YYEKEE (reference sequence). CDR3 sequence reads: CASSFSTGRLAGETQYF. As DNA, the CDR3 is TGTGCCAGCAGCTTCAGCACAGGGAGGCTAGCCGGAGAAACCCAGTACTTC.